The next 6 T cell receptor beta chains were all read from a single sample in a study of blood T cell repertoires in COVID-19 (dated by TCRdb to the early 2020s). The library was produced with the immunoSEQ multiplex PCR assay. TCRdb took this table from immuneACCESS and kept in-frame rearrangements with V and J called. Such tables lack part of the clones; where checked against another copy, unresolved V genes explain under half of the gap, and the rest is unexplained. In this sample the table shows about 420,000 clones, about 87% of which occur a single time. Roughly 0.84% of the sample lies in the top ten. Material for sequencing was peripheral blood. Receptors originate from a man between 18 and 35 years old with COVID-19, enrolled during active disease.

The CDR3: CASRFDRTSTEAFF. CDR3 DNA sequence: TGTGCCAGCAGGTTCGACAGGACTTCGACCGAAGCTTTCTTT. The chain combines TRBV2 with TRBJ1-1; maybe TRBD1 (6 bases). Trimming removed 6 bases from V and 8 bases from J, with 19 bases in between. From germline, CDR1 is SNHLY and CDR2 FYNNEI. This CDR3 has 14 amino acids. The whole variable domain, remainder taken from reference TRBV2 and TRBJ1-1, is EPEVTQTPSHQVTQMGQEVILRCVPISNHLYFYWYRQILGQKVEFLVSFYNNEISEKSEIFDDQFSVERPDGSNFTLKIRSTKLEDSAMYFCASRFDRTSTEAFFGQGTRLTVV.

This chain joins TRBV5-1 and TRBJ2-5; 7 bases are shared with TRBD1. This CDR3 region has 15 residues. After removal of 6 bases from V and 5 bases from J, the junction contained 13 bases not matched to a gene. Looked up from germline, CDR1 is SGHRS and CDR2 is YFSETQ. The CDR3 loop reads CASITGDRAVETQYF. The DNA for the CDR3 is TGCGCCAGCATCACTGGAGACAGGGCTGTTGAGACCCAGTACTTC.

The V gene is TRBV4-1, the J gene TRBJ2-3; 7 nucleotides align to TRBD2. The CDR3 spans 14 residues. CDR1 is MGHRA and CDR2 is YSYEKL in the germline V gene. With V trimmed by 3 bases and J by 2 bases, 2 bases remained unmatched. The CDR3 loop is CASSHGTNTDTQYF. The CDR3 nucleotides are TGCGCCAGCAGCCATGGGACTAACACAGATACGCAGTATTTT.

The chain employs TRBV2 and TRBJ2-7, with TRBD2 matching 11 bases. From germline, CDR1 is SNHLY and CDR2 FYNNEI. J gave up 6 bases and V 5 bases, and 15 bases lay outside the gene matches. The CDR3 is 17 residues long. This chain's CDR3 is CASSLLTSGGPRGEQYF. The CDR3 DNA sequence: TGTGCCAGCAGTCTCCTAACTAGCGGGGGCCCGAGGGGCGAGCAGTACTTC.

The CDR3 here is CATSAPGYNEQFF. CDR3 DNA sequence: TGTGCCACCAGTGCCCCAGGCTACAATGAGCAGTTCTTC. The chain joins TRBV24-1 to TRBJ2-1; D is uncertain. The V end was cut by 5 bases, the J end by 3 bases, with 7 bases between. Per germline, CDR1 KGHDR and CDR2 SFDVKD. This CDR3 region has 13 residues.

The chain is built from TRBV5-4 and TRBJ1-3; 7 nucleotides align to TRBD1. The germline gives CDR1 SGHNT, CDR2 YYREEE (reference sequence). With V trimmed by 3 bases and J by 0 bases, 6 bases remained unmatched. The CDR3 length is 16 residues. The CDR3 DNA reads as TGTGCCAGCAGCTCCCGGGACAGCTACTCTGGAAACACCATATATTTT. Its protein is CASSSRDSYSGNTIYF.